This T cell receptor beta chain was obtained from a study of cytomegalovirus exposure and HLA in healthy donors. Of note for this clone: What it binds is not known.

Regarding the study as a whole: Whilst most TCR sequences proved rare, a subset of public TCRs occurred across many donors.

Use of 60 Vbeta and 13 Jbeta primers characterized the PCR. Profiled with immunoSEQ multiplex PCR; TCRdb holds only in-frame clones, not every one. The profile shows 150,000 to 200,000 clones, just under 80% of them singletons. The CDR3 sequence is 12 residues long. The germline V and J ends were trimmed by 3 bases and 4 bases, with 7 bases remaining between them. Germline CDR1 and CDR2: SGDLS and YYNGEE. The rearrangement joins TRBV9 to TRBJ1-2; D not certain. The sample comprised PBMCs. The source of this sequence is a woman in her thirties in good health and CMV-seropositive. The CDR3 DNA is TGTGCCAGCAGCGAGCGGAGCTATGGCTACACCTTC. This codes for CASSERSYGYTF. The whole variable domain, filled in from reference TRBV9 and TRBJ1-2, reads DSGVTQTPKHLITATGQRVTLRCSPRSGDLSVYWYQQSLDQGLQFLIQYYNGEERAKGNILERFSAQQFPDLHSELNLSSLELGDSALYFCASSERSYGYTFGSGTRLTVV.